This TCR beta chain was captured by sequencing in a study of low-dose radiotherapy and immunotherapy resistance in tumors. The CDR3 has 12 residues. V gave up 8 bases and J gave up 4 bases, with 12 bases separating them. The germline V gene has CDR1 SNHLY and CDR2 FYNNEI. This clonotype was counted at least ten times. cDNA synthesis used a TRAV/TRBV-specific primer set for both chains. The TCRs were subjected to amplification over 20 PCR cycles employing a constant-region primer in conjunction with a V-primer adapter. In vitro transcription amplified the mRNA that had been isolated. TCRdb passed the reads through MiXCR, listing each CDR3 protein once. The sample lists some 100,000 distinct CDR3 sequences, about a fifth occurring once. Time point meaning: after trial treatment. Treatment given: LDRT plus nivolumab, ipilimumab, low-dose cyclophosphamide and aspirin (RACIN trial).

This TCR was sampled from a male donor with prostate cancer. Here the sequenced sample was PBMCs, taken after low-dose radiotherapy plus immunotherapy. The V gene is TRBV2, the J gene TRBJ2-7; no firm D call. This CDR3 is CASENPGYEQYF. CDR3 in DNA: TGTGCCAGCGAAAATCCCGGGTACGAGCAGTACTTC.